This TCR beta chain was identified during a study of shared clonotypes between healthy human individuals. Regarding the study as a whole: The authors expected sequencing depth to affect clonotype sharing among donors.

Remarks on this clone: Its antigen is not identified.

Measured with immunoSEQ multiplex PCR; TCRdb has only the in-frame clones, and not every one. The sample yields just over 2,000,000 clones, about 95% seen once. CD45RO-negative cells were positively selected for CCR7, leaving out terminally differentiated effector memory CD45RA+ cells. The CDR3 contains 17 residues. CDR1 and CDR2 (germline): MNHEY, SMNVEV (reference sequence). Trimming took off 0 bases at V and 4 bases at J, with 18 bases between the two ends. The V call is TRBV27, the J call TRBJ1-2; D is unclear. The source material was naive CD8+ T cells sorted from blood. The clonotype originates from a man between 18 and 35 years old in good health. CDR3 bases: TGTGCCAGCAGTTTATCCCTAGGGCACCTCCTTTCCTATGGCTACACCTTC. It yields the protein CASSLSLGHLLSYGYTF.